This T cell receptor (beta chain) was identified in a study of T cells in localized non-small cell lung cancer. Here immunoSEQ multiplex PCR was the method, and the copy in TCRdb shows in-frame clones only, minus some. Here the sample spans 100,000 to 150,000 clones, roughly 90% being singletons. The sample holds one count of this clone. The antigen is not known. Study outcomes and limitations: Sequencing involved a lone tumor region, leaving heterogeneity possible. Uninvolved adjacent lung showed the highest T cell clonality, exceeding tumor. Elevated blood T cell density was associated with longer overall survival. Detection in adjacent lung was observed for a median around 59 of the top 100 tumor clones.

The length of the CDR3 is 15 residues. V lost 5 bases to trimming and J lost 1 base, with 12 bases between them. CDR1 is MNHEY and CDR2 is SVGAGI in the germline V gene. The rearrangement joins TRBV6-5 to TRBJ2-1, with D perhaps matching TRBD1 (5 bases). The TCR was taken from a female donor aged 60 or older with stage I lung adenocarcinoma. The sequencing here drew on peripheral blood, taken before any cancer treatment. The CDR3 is CASSPRDKSYNEQFF. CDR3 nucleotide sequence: TGTGCCAGCAGTCCCAGGGATAAGTCCTACAATGAGCAGTTCTTC.